The 28 T cell receptor beta chains listed next were all sequenced from one sample in a study of Ad26.COV2.S vaccination and SARS-CoV-2 variants. The treatment was: around 19 received Ad26.COV2.S at low or high dose, single or two shots; several received placebo; per-sample allocation not given. Each sample was drawn 63 days after the first injection (of vaccine or placebo). Produced via immunoSEQ multiplex PCR; TCRdb's table is partial and in-frame only. The repertoire holds about 350,000 clones, about 88% seen once, with about 11% in the top ten. Material: peripheral blood, obtained in a trial of Ad26.COV2.S vaccine versus placebo. The receptors here all came from a person between 18 and 59 years old who received the Ad26.COV2.S COVID-19 vaccine or a placebo.

CDR3 sequence reads: CAIRNSGTHYEQYF. Written as DNA, the CDR3 is TGTGCCATCAGGAATAGCGGTACCCATTACGAGCAGTACTTC. V gene TRBV10-3 combines with J gene TRBJ2-7; TRBD2 is a possible D gene (6 bases). V lost 6 bases and J lost 4, with 16 bases in between. The V gene's germline CDR1 is ENHRY and CDR2 SYGVKD. CDR3 length: 14 residues.

The chain has TRBV2 and TRBJ1-2, with D hard to call. Per the germline V gene, CDR1 is SNHLY and CDR2 is FYNNEI. With 5 bases removed from V and 5 bases from J, the gap between germline ends came to 12 bases. CDR3 size: 13 residues. The CDR3 sequence is CASSLFELYGYTF. Here the CDR3 DNA reads TGTGCCAGCAGTTTGTTCGAGCTGTATGGCTACACCTTC.

The V and J genes are TRBV29-1 and TRBJ1-1, with D unclear. V lost 1 base, J lost 0 bases, and 12 bases lay in between. The germline CDR1 and CDR2 sequences are SQVTM and ANQGSEA. The CDR3 contains 15 residues. The CDR3 loop is CSVEGVAAMNTEAFF. The CDR3 bases are TGCAGCGTTGAAGGAGTGGCAGCAATGAACACTGAAGCTTTCTTT.

The rearrangement joins TRBV6-4 to TRBJ1-2; D remains ambiguous. Germline CDR1 is MRHNA and CDR2 is SNTAGT. The V and J ends lost 5 bases and 4 bases respectively, with 17 bases between them. The CDR3 contains 15 residues. The CDR3 nucleotides read TGTGCCAGCAGTTATAAAAAAGAGGCGGCCTATGGCTACACCTTC. Protein product: CASSYKKEAAYGYTF.

The CDR3 DNA is TGCGCCAGCAGCGTGGAGATAGCGGGCCCCTACAATGAGCAGTTCTTC. It is translated as CASSVEIAGPYNEQFF. The rearrangement joins TRBV5-1 to TRBJ2-1, with 7 bases fitting TRBD2. The CDR3 runs 16 residues. Trimming at V came to 4 bases and at J to 2 bases, leaving 9 bases not matched to a gene. Looked up from germline, CDR1 is SGHRS and CDR2 is YFSETQ.

This chain uses TRBV10-2 with TRBJ2-6, with 11 bases matching TRBD1. CDR3 length: 17 residues. The germline gives CDR1 WSHSY, CDR2 SAAADI. V lost 7 bases and J lost 3; bases outside the gene matches: 8. CDR3 DNA: TGCGCCAGCACTTCAGGGACAGGGGGTTATGGGGCCAACGTCCTGACTTTC. This gives the protein CASTSGTGGYGANVLTF.

V and J are TRBV11-2 and TRBJ2-2, with a weak D call TRBD2 (6 bases). This CDR3 has 15 amino acids. Looked up from germline, CDR1 is SGHAT and CDR2 is FQNNGV. The V end lost 1 base, the J end lost 4 bases, and 10 bases lay between the germline ends. The CDR3 sequence is CASSLGLVGTGELFF. The CDR3 DNA is TGTGCCAGCAGCTTAGGACTAGTCGGCACCGGGGAGCTGTTTTTT. Variable domain in full (rest from reference TRBV11-2 and TRBJ2-2): EAGVAQSPRYKIIEKRQSVAFWCNPISGHATLYWYQQILGQGPKLLIQFQNNGVVDDSQLPKDRFSAERLKGVDSTLKIQPAKLEDSAVYLCASSLGLVGTGELFFGEGSRLTVL.

The chain employs TRBV19 and TRBJ2-5, with D possibly being TRBD2 (6 bases). The CDR3 spans 13 residues. V shed 3 bases and J shed 4 bases, with 9 bases lying between them. Germline lookup yields CDR1 LNHDA and CDR2 SQIVND (reference sequence). The CDR3 reads CASSIRERETQYF. The CDR3 DNA sequence: TGTGCCAGTAGTATTCGGGAGCGAGAGACCCAGTACTTC.

This chain connects TRBV7-9 to TRBJ2-3, with 10 nucleotides matching TRBD2. V lost 5 bases, J lost 6 bases, and 11 bases stayed unmatched. CDR1 SEHNR and CDR2 FQNEAQ come from the germline V gene (reference sequence). The CDR3 length is 16 residues. In DNA, the CDR3 is TGTGCCAGCAGCCGACGGACTAGCGGAGGGGGGGATACGCAGTATTTT. Encoded protein: CASSRRTSGGGDTQYF.

The chain uses TRBV20-1 and TRBJ2-3; no reliable D call. The CDR3 extends over 14 amino acids. Trimming stripped 3 bases from V and 0 bases from J, with 10 bases between. Per the germline V gene, CDR1 is DFQATT and CDR2 is SNEGSKA (reference sequence). This chain's CDR3 is CSASTPTSTDTQYF. The CDR3 region has the DNA TGCAGTGCTAGTACGCCAACTAGCACAGATACGCAGTATTTT.

The chain links TRBV24-1 to TRBJ1-1, with unresolved D. Trimming took 5 bases from V and 2 from J, leaving 11 bases between them. This CDR3 comprises 14 residues. Germline V gene data show CDR1 as KGHDR and CDR2 as SFDVKD. The CDR3 DNA reads as TGTGCCACCAGTGGTGACGGAACTAACACTGAAGCTTTCTTT. It codes for CATSGDGTNTEAFF.

This sequence joins TRBV29-1 and TRBJ1-2; D uncertain. This CDR3 has 12 amino acids. Looked up from germline, CDR1 is SQVTM and CDR2 is ANQGSEA. Trimming took off 0 bases at V and 8 bases at J, with 10 bases between the two ends. The CDR3 is CSVEEAGGGYTF. The CDR3 DNA reads as TGCAGCGTTGAAGAGGCGGGAGGGGGCTACACCTTC.

This clone was detected once. The chain has TRBV27 and TRBJ2-2, with D possibly matching TRBD1 (5 bases). The ends were cut back, 2 bases at V and 3 bases at J, with 7 bases in the middle. Germline CDR1 reads MNHEY; CDR2 reads SMNVEV (reference sequence). The CDR3 contains 14 residues. The CDR3 bases are TGTGCCAGCAGTTTAAGACAGTACACCGGGGAGCTGTTTTTT. It is translated as CASSLRQYTGELFF.

J is TRBJ1-3 and V is TRBV9; TRBD1 matches at 10 bases. Germline assignment: CDR1 SGDLS and CDR2 YYNGEE. The J segment lost 0 bases and the V segment lost 3 bases, leaving 6 bases of the junction unmatched. CDR3 length equals 17 residues. CDR3 sequence: CASSARQGAVSGNTIYF. The CDR3 bases are TGTGCCAGCAGCGCGAGACAGGGGGCTGTCTCTGGAAACACCATATATTTT.

The chain has TRBV15 and TRBJ2-4; 10 nucleotides line up with TRBD2. CDR3 size: 17 residues. The trim removed 2 bases at V and 1 base at J, leaving 5 bases unmatched. Looked up from germline, CDR1 is LNHNV and CDR2 is YYDKDF (reference sequence). The CDR3 spells CATSRLTSGAAKNIQYF. The CDR3, as DNA: TGTGCCACCAGCAGACTTACTAGCGGGGCTGCCAAAAACATTCAGTACTTC.

The chain carries TRBV27 and TRBJ2-7; D gene uncertain. Germline values: CDR1 MNHEY, CDR2 SMNVEV (reference sequence). V lost 5 bases, J lost 3 bases, and 14 bases lay in between. This CDR3 has 14 amino acids. The CDR3 bases are TGTGCCAGCAGTCAAAGGCTTGAAGTCTACGAGCAGTACTTC. The encoded protein is CASSQRLEVYEQYF.

The CDR3 loop is CASSSPLGLVRETQYF. Here the CDR3 DNA reads TGTGCCAGCAGCTCCCCCCTGGGACTAGTCCGAGAGACCCAGTACTTC. The chain uses TRBV7-9 and TRBJ2-5; TRBD2 aligns across 8 bases. The ends lost 4 bases at V and 4 bases at J; junction bases unmatched: 11. CDR3 size: 16 residues. From germline, CDR1 is SEHNR and CDR2 FQNEAQ (reference sequence).

A word on this clone: At one end, the junction sequence differs from germline, possibly due to a read error. The chain links TRBV6-2 or TRBV6-3 to TRBJ2-1; D is unresolved. The CDR3 loop spans 10 amino acids. Per germline, CDR1 MNHEY and CDR2 SVGEGT. Here the CDR3 DNA reads TGTGCCAGCAGTAAATCCTCCCTAGTCTTC. Its translation: CASSKSSLVF.

The chain uses TRBV10-3 and TRBJ1-1; D remains unclear. This CDR3 comprises 14 residues. The V end lost 6 bases, the J end lost 3 bases, and 14 bases lay between the germline ends. The germline V gene encodes CDR1 ENHRY and CDR2 SYGVKD. The CDR3 nucleotides are TGTGCCATCAGAGAGGTTGGGAGGGACACTGAAGCTTTCTTT. It encodes CAIREVGRDTEAFF.

The chain joins TRBV28 to TRBJ2-7; TRBD2 is a possible D gene (5 bases). V was cut by 8 bases and J by 5 bases, with 19 bases left in between. In germline, CDR1 is MDHEN, CDR2 SYDVKM. This CDR3 spans 14 amino acids. CDR3 sequence reads: CASVPGLPSNEQYF. As DNA, the CDR3 is TGTGCCAGCGTCCCTGGACTCCCAAGCAACGAGCAGTACTTC.

The CDR3 DNA reads TGTGCCAGCTCACCGAAGGGGGCACTGCTGGGCGAGCAGTACTTC. Amino acids: CASSPKGALLGEQYF. This chain connects TRBV18 to TRBJ2-7; TRBD1 aligns across 7 bases. The germline gives CDR1 KGHSH, CDR2 LQKENI. The V and J ends lost 3 bases and 6 bases, in that order; junction bases with no gene match: 11. The CDR3 loop spans 15 amino acids.

This clone was found a few times. The CDR3 reads CASSRYGQGDGYTF. The CDR3, as DNA: TGCGCCAGCAGCCGATACGGACAGGGAGATGGCTACACCTTC. The chain is built from TRBV4-3 and TRBJ1-2; 8 bases agree with TRBD1. There are 14 residues in the CDR3. Looked up from germline, CDR1 is LGHNA and CDR2 is YSLEER. The ends lost 4 bases at V and 6 bases at J; junction bases unmatched: 7.

CDR3 in DNA: TGTGCCAGCAGCCACCGGGACCTAACCTACGAGCAGTACTTC. Residues: CASSHRDLTYEQYF. This chain joins TRBV4-2 and TRBJ2-7; either TRBD1 or TRBD2 may fit D (5 bases each). With 3 bases removed from V and 2 bases from J, the gap between germline ends came to 11 bases. From germline, CDR1 is LGHNA and CDR2 YNFKEQ. The CDR3 runs to 14 residues.

Remarks on this clone: Other DNA sequences within the sample encode an identical CDR3. J is TRBJ1-5 and V is TRBV27; D may be TRBD1 (5 bases). CDR1 and CDR2 (germline): MNHEY, SMNVEV (reference sequence). This CDR3 has 13 residues. V lost 4 bases to trimming and J lost 7 bases, with 11 bases between them. The CDR3 region is CASSSQGRQPQHF. CDR3 bases: TGTGCCAGCAGTTCCCAGGGAAGACAGCCCCAGCATTTT.

The V call is TRBV29-1, the J call TRBJ1-5; tentative D call: TRBD1 (6 bases). V lost 4 bases to trimming and J lost 0 bases, with 19 bases between them. The CDR3 runs to 17 residues. CDR1 and CDR2 (germline): SQVTM, ANQGSEA. The CDR3 is CSVVVRSGAGSNQPQHF. The CDR3 DNA sequence: TGCAGCGTTGTAGTTCGATCAGGGGCGGGTAGCAATCAGCCCCAGCATTTT. Filled out from reference TRBV29-1 and TRBJ1-5, the complete variable domain reads SAVISQKPSRDICQRGTSLTIQCQVDSQVTMMFWYRQQPGQSLTLIATANQGSEATYESGFVIDKFPISRPNLTFSTLTVSNMSPEDSSIYLCSVVVRSGAGSNQPQHFGDGTRLSIL.

This rearrangement joins TRBV6-4 to TRBJ1-1; D unclear. The CDR3 spans 14 residues. CDR1 and CDR2 from the germline V gene are MRHNA and SNTAGT. Trimming shortened V by 6 bases and J by 1 base, and 12 bases separated the two germline ends. The CDR3: CASRPDGTNTEAFF. For the CDR3, the DNA is TGTGCCAGCAGACCGGACGGAACGAACACTGAAGCTTTCTTT.

The gene calls are TRBV6-6 and TRBJ2-3; D gene unclear. The V and J ends lost 4 bases and 6 bases respectively, with 14 bases between them. This CDR3 has 14 residues. The germline CDR1 and CDR2 sequences are MNHNY and SVGAGI (reference sequence). This CDR3 is CASSLSRGVDTQYF. The CDR3 DNA is TGTGCCAGCAGTTTATCCCGTGGCGTCGATACGCAGTATTTT.

V and J are TRBV4-1 and TRBJ1-1, with D perhaps matching TRBD1 (6 bases). This CDR3 is built from 15 residues. The V end lost 1 base, the J end lost 4 bases, and 13 bases lay between the germline ends. Germline-derived CDR1 and CDR2 are MGHRA and YSYEKL. The CDR3 DNA reads TGCGCCAGCAGCCAAGGAGTACAGGGTTCCACTGAAGCTTTCTTT. This encodes CASSQGVQGSTEAFF.